This T cell receptor (beta chain) was identified during a study of blood T cell repertoires in COVID-19 (dated by TCRdb to between 2020 and 2021). Study-wide context: Collaborator samples came from the United States, Italy and Spain and covered acute and convalescent phases of COVID-19. Subjects who had been exposed to COVID-19, were actively infected with it, or had recovered from it provided the deeply sampled blood TCRbeta repertoires that made up the dataset. Samples were obtained from the ongoing ImmuneRACE study (first 160 participants) and from over a thousand subjects provided by 6 global collaborators. The sample metadata nearly always contained a de-identified subject ID, COVID-19 status, age in years and sex. Where available, HLA class I and class II types were obtained from metadata supplied by the sample provider rather than from assay-based typing. The material from the prospective study consisted of cDNA or gDNA derived from T cells, B-cell-depleted T cells, or PBMCs. The repertoires were released in a freely available public database intended as a resource for research on the immune response to SARS-CoV-2.

The collaborating institutions used their own protocols to collect whole blood in K2EDTA tubes. For TCRbeta analysis, collaborators shipped samples in one of three forms: frozen whole blood, isolated PBMCs, or DNA extracted from either of those sample types. On this clone itself: Its antigen target is currently unknown. No base-level quality is on record; no much larger clone is a single base apart.

V ends up 1 base short and J 4 bases short, with an unmatched junction base count of 4. CDR1 and CDR2, per the germline V gene (reference sequence), are SGHNT and YYREEE. From its cysteine to its phenylalanine, the CDR3 spans 16 amino acids. The kept DNA is CDR3 alone, 48 bases in frame from the first base. General study outcomes and caveats: The quantity of clinical and demographic metadata differed by source and by participant and was supplied without curation.

The immunoSEQ Assay, a bias-controlled multiplex PCR, was used to amplify TCRbeta CDR3 regions from genomic DNA. In the source study's methods: Nucleated cell counts per sample were estimated from amplification of reference gene primers within the assay. Sequence reads were collapsed and filtered to measure the absolute abundance of every unique TCRbeta CDR3 rearrangement. For each sample, productive Simpson clonality was calculated as the square root of Simpson's diversity index over productive rearrangements. TCRdb mirrors the immuneACCESS table, restricted to in-frame sequences. Some clones are absent from its copies; in checked studies, under half trace to an unresolved V gene, and the reason for the others is unknown. V and J calls and clone size are as listed in that table; D and trimming were resolved from the DNA. This sample is represented by about 98,000 clones; around 80% of them were singletons. Of the sample, about 9.3% falls within the top ten clones.

The sequencing input was peripheral blood. This TCR came from a man aged 60 to 75 with active or convalescent COVID-19. Rearrangement joined TRBV5-4 to TRBJ2-5, with 13 bases aligning to TRBD2. The bases read TGTGCCAGCAGCTTGCTAGGACTAGCGGGAGCAGAGACCCAGTACTTC. Translation gives CASSLLGLAGAETQYF.